These T cell receptor beta chains were read from a single sample in a study of T-cell memory formation after mild COVID-19. In TCRdb, the 5' RACE reads were re-called with MiXCR into one record per CDR3 protein. There are about 410,000 distinct CDR3 sequences in the sample; about 20% occur only once, and 20% to 25% lies in the top ten. The sequencing input was PBMCs or a T cell subset sorted from them (not recorded which). These receptors all stem from a man aged 18-30 years who had mild COVID-19 (a few samples of this study predate the infection). Cell type and time point are not known. Both conserved end residues are part of each CDR3. The order of the fields is clone size, V gene, D gene, J gene, CDR3 DNA, CDR3 protein. The D gene is left open where the match is weak. For some rows the clone size is stated as once, few or many, or as a class when expanded; others skip it.

size: few; V: TRBV12-3/TRBV12-4; D: .; J: TRBJ1-2; DNA: TGTGCCAGCACCCGGGGGGCGGAGGGCTACACCTTC; CDR3: CASTRGAEGYTF
size: .; V: TRBV19; D: .; J: TRBJ2-7; DNA: TGTGCCAGTACTCATGGAGCAGGGGCCTCCTACGAGCAGTACTTC; CDR3: CASTHGAGASYEQYF
size: .; V: TRBV7-9; D: .; J: TRBJ2-2; DNA: TGTGCCAGCAGCTTCGGAGGAGGTTGGGAGCTGTTTTTT; CDR3: CASSFGGGWELFF
size: .; V: TRBV7-8; D: .; J: TRBJ2-5; DNA: TGTGCCAGCAGCCGACAGTCAGAGACCCAGTACTTC; CDR3: CASSRQSETQYF
size: .; V: TRBV6-2/TRBV6-3; D: .; J: TRBJ2-2; DNA: TGTGCCAGCAGAGCGCGTGGGGGGTCGAACACCGGGGAGCTGTTTTTT; CDR3: CASRARGGSNTGELFF
size: .; V: TRBV4-3; D: TRBD2; J: TRBJ2-1; DNA: TGCGCCAGCAGCCAAGATGGGCTAGCGGGGGAATATGAGCAGTTCTTC; CDR3: CASSQDGLAGEYEQFF
size: .; V: TRBV3-1; D: .; J: TRBJ2-1; DNA: TGTGCCAGCAGCCAAGTTGGTTCAGGGGCCTACAATGAGCAGTTCTTC; CDR3: CASSQVGSGAYNEQFF
size: few; V: TRBV6-5; D: TRBD1; J: TRBJ1-3; DNA: TGTGCCAGCAGCCCCAGGGACAGCTTCTCTGGAAACACCATATATTTT; CDR3: CASSPRDSFSGNTIYF
size: .; V: TRBV28; D: .; J: TRBJ1-6; DNA: TGTGCCAGCACAGACAGCTCCCCACCCCTCCACTTT; CDR3: CASTDSSPPLHF
size: .; V: TRBV12-3/TRBV12-4; D: .; J: TRBJ1-5; DNA: TGTGCCAGCAGTTTCTCGCAGGGGAATCAGCCCCAGCATTTT; CDR3: CASSFSQGNQPQHF
size: .; V: TRBV27; D: .; J: TRBJ1-3; DNA: TGTGCCAGCAGTTCCGGGACGGGTTCAGGAAACACCATATATTTT; CDR3: CASSSGTGSGNTIYF
size: .; V: TRBV6-5; D: TRBD1; J: TRBJ2-5; DNA: TGTGCCAGCCAGACCGGGACAGGGTGGTTAGAGACCCAGTACTTC; CDR3: CASQTGTGWLETQYF
size: .; V: TRBV7-3; D: TRBD1; J: TRBJ2-3; DNA: TGTGCCAGCAGCCCCCGGACAGGGGCGCGAAATACGCAGTATTTT; CDR3: CASSPRTGARNTQYF
size: few; V: TRBV7-7; D: TRBD2; J: TRBJ2-1; DNA: TGTGCTAGCAGCTTAGCGGGGGGCAACAATGAGCAGTTCTTC; CDR3: CASSLAGGNNEQFF
size: few; V: TRBV7-9; D: .; J: TRBJ1-6; DNA: TGTGCCAGCAGGCCTTCAGGGTCTGATTCACCCCTCCACTTT; CDR3: CASRPSGSDSPLHF
size: .; V: TRBV6-5; D: .; J: TRBJ1-4; DNA: TGTGCCAGCAGGGGGACGACCGCTAATGAAAAACTGTTTTTT; CDR3: CASRGTTANEKLFF
size: .; V: TRBV7-3; D: TRBD1; J: TRBJ1-1; DNA: TGTGCCAGCAGTCCGACAGGGTGCGGGTACACTGAAGCTTTCTTT; CDR3: CASSPTGCGYTEAFF
size: .; V: TRBV7-9; D: .; J: TRBJ1-1; DNA: TGTGCCAGCAGCTTAGTAAGCCAAAACACTGAAGCTTTCTTT; CDR3: CASSLVSQNTEAFF
size: .; V: TRBV2; D: .; J: TRBJ2-1; DNA: TGTGCCAGCAGTGGGGACCGCCAGACTGAGCAGTTCTTC; CDR3: CASSGDRQTEQFF
size: few; V: TRBV24-1; D: .; J: TRBJ2-3; DNA: TGTGCCACCAGTGATTTTGGAGATACGCAGTATTTT; CDR3: CATSDFGDTQYF
size: .; V: TRBV3-1; D: TRBD1; J: TRBJ1-5; DNA: TGTGCCAGCAGCCAGGCAGGGGGTCAGCCCCAGCATTTT; CDR3: CASSQAGGQPQHF
size: .; V: TRBV15; D: .; J: TRBJ1-5; DNA: TGTGCCACCAGCAGAGATCGGGGGGAACAGCATTTT; CDR3: CATSRDRGEQHF
size: few; V: TRBV18; D: TRBD2; J: TRBJ2-3; DNA: TGTGCCAGCTCACCAGGGACTAGCGGGCATCCGAGGGATACGCAGTATTTT; CDR3: CASSPGTSGHPRDTQYF
size: few; V: TRBV30; D: .; J: TRBJ1-2; DNA: TGTGCCTGGATGAGGGATCTCGGCTACACCTTC; CDR3: CAWMRDLGYTF
size: few; V: TRBV20-1; D: .; J: TRBJ1-5; DNA: TGCAGTGCTAGGATGACAAGTCCAGGTCGATATAGCAATCAGCCCCAGCATTTT; CDR3: CSARMTSPGRYSNQPQHF
size: .; V: TRBV18; D: TRBD1; J: TRBJ1-5; DNA: TGTGCCAGCTCACCCGGACAGGGGGCGCGGTCCCAGCATTTT; CDR3: CASSPGQGARSQHF
size: few; V: TRBV7-2; D: .; J: TRBJ1-2; DNA: TGTGCCAGCAGCTCGCGACATCCTGTCTATGGCTACACCTTC; CDR3: CASSSRHPVYGYTF
size: few; V: TRBV7-7; D: .; J: TRBJ2-1; DNA: TGTGCCAGCAGCTTAGTCGCGGGGAGCCCCTACAATGAGCAGTTCTTC; CDR3: CASSLVAGSPYNEQFF
size: .; V: TRBV6-6; D: .; J: TRBJ2-7; DNA: TGTGCCAGCACCATCGGGAGCTCCTACGAGCAGTACTTC; CDR3: CASTIGSSYEQYF